A single sample is the source of the 21 T cell receptor beta chains below, sequenced in a study of cytomegalovirus exposure and HLA in healthy donors. PCR employed 60 Vbeta and 13 Jbeta primers. The data were produced by immunoSEQ multiplex PCR, yet TCRdb's version contains in-frame clones alone and is incomplete. Of over 85,000 clones listed, around 88% were seen once; the top ten hold about 1.8%. Source material: PBMCs. These receptors were obtained from a man in his forties in good health and CMV-seronegative.

The chain links TRBV29-1 to TRBJ1-2; D is unclear. The V gene's germline CDR1 is SQVTM and CDR2 ANQGSEA. V was pared by 6 bases and J by 0 bases, with 14 bases between. The CDR3 is 14 amino acids. The CDR3 DNA reads as TGCAGCGTCTCAACGGGGTTAGCTAACTATGGCTACACCTTC. Translation gives CSVSTGLANYGYTF.

The rearrangement uses TRBV28 and TRBJ2-2; no clear D gene. V gave up 3 bases and J gave up 3 bases, with 8 bases separating them. The germline gives CDR1 MDHEN, CDR2 SYDVKM. The CDR3 totals 14 residues. Written as DNA, the CDR3 is TGTGCCAGCAGTTTGATGGCAGACACCGGGGAGCTGTTTTTT. Protein sequence: CASSLMADTGELFF.

J is TRBJ1-1 and V is TRBV6-5; tentatively, D is TRBD1 (6 bases). Deletions cut 6 bases from V and 3 bases from J, with 14 bases between. Germline CDR1 reads MNHEY; CDR2 reads SVGAGI. The CDR3 runs 14 residues. As DNA, the CDR3 is TGTGCCAGCAGCCGAAATACAGGGTACACTGAAGCTTTCTTT. Translating it yields CASSRNTGYTEAFF.

The chain combines TRBV5-1 with TRBJ2-3; 9 bases fit TRBD1. The V segment lost 0 bases and the J segment 2 bases; nucleotides outside the gene matches: 10. The CDR3 runs to 18 residues. Germline V CDR1 and CDR2: SGHRS, YFSETQ. The CDR3 loop reads CASSLARQGGILTDTQYF. DNA of the CDR3: TGCGCCAGCAGCTTGGCCCGACAGGGGGGGATCCTCACAGATACGCAGTATTTT.

V gene TRBV9 combines with J gene TRBJ2-5; TRBD2 matches at 10 bases. The length of the CDR3 is 15 residues. Germline loops: CDR1 SGDLS, CDR2 YYNGEE. V shed 1 base, J shed 4 bases, and the junction held 4 bases outside the gene matches. The CDR3 DNA follows: TGTGCCAGCAGCGTAATCGCTAGCGGGGGAGAGACCCAGTACTTC. This encodes CASSVIASGGETQYF.

The chain links TRBV19 to TRBJ2-3, with D perhaps matching TRBD1 (5 bases). The CDR3 is made up of 14 amino acids. Trimming removed 6 bases from V and 0 bases from J, with 10 bases in between. Germline CDR1 reads LNHDA; CDR2 reads SQIVND (reference sequence). CDR3 nucleotides: TGTGCCAGTAGCCGACAGACTAGCACAGATACGCAGTATTTT. Protein product: CASSRQTSTDTQYF.

V and J are TRBV7-2 and TRBJ2-7, with TRBD2 matching 7 bases. Germline CDR1 and CDR2: SGHTA and FQGNSA. The V gene end was trimmed by 5 bases and the J gene end by 2 bases; junction bases not matched to a gene: 3. The CDR3 has 13 amino acids. The CDR3: CASSVGGAYEQYF. In DNA form, the CDR3 reads TGTGCCAGCAGCGTGGGGGGGGCCTACGAGCAGTACTTC.

The chain has TRBV7-3 and TRBJ2-5; TRBD2 is a possible D gene (6 bases). Germline assignment: CDR1 SGHTA and CDR2 FQGTGA. This CDR3 contains 16 residues. Trimming cost V 5 bases and J 1 base, with 17 bases left between them. For the CDR3, the DNA is TGTGCCAGCAGCCCAAAGGAGGGGCGCAGCCAAGAGACCCAGTACTTC. Its translation: CASSPKEGRSQETQYF.

The chain links TRBV18 to TRBJ1-5, with 8 bases that match TRBD1. From germline, CDR1 is KGHSH and CDR2 LQKENI. This CDR3 is built from 14 residues. The ends lost 2 bases at V and 4 bases at J; junction bases unmatched: 1. The CDR3 spells CASSPTGGNQPQHF. CDR3 DNA: TGTGCCAGCTCACCAACAGGGGGAAATCAGCCCCAGCATTTT.

CDR3 amino acids: CASSALAGADTGELFF. CDR3 nucleotides: TGTGCCAGCAGTGCCCTAGCGGGGGCCGACACCGGGGAGCTGTTTTTT. The chain is built from TRBV25-1 and TRBJ2-2, with 10 positions matching TRBD2. The germline V gene has CDR1 MGHDK and CDR2 SYGVNS. After removal of 4 bases from V and 3 bases from J, the junction contained 5 bases not matched to a gene. This CDR3 has 16 residues.

The chain uses TRBV2 and TRBJ2-5; 7 bases fit TRBD1. The trim removed 8 bases at V and 1 base at J, leaving 1 base unmatched. Germline values: CDR1 SNHLY, CDR2 FYNNEI. The length of the CDR3 is 12 residues. This chain's CDR3 is CASRDSQETQYF. CDR3 bases: TGTGCCAGCCGGGACAGCCAAGAGACCCAGTACTTC.

The J gene is TRBJ2-2, the V gene TRBV19; 7 positions agree with TRBD1. The CDR3 has 14 amino acids. With V trimmed by 6 bases and J by 4 bases, 5 bases remained unmatched. Germline V gene sequence: CDR1 LNHDA, CDR2 SQIVND (reference sequence). The CDR3 DNA is TGTGCCAGTAGGGGGACAGCAGGCACCGGGGAGCTGTTTTTT. This translates into CASRGTAGTGELFF.

The count of this clone is one. This sequence joins TRBV4-1 and TRBJ2-1, with TRBD1 as a possible D gene (7 bases). Looked up from germline, CDR1 is MGHRA and CDR2 is YSYEKL. The germline V and J ends were trimmed by 4 bases and 0 bases, with 19 bases remaining between them. The CDR3 runs 18 residues. CDR3 nucleotide sequence: TGCGCCAGCAGCCTAACGGGCAGGGGGGCATCCTCCTACAATGAGCAGTTCTTC. Its translation: CASSLTGRGASSYNEQFF.

The chain joins TRBV28 to TRBJ1-2, with TRBD1 matching 10 bases. The V and J ends lost 4 bases and 2 bases, in that order; junction bases with no gene match: 4. This CDR3 is 15 amino acids long. The germline gives CDR1 MDHEN, CDR2 SYDVKM. CDR3 sequence: CASSSTGGVNYGYTF. The CDR3 bases are TGTGCCAGCAGTTCGACAGGGGGCGTCAACTATGGCTACACCTTC.

The CDR3 DNA follows: TGTGCCAGCACCTCGGTCTCTGCAGCTTTCTTT. This codes for CASTSVSAAFF. The chain links TRBV28 to TRBJ1-1; D not resolved. The V gene lost 7 bases and the J gene lost 10 bases, with 13 bases spanning the gap. Germline assignment: CDR1 MDHEN and CDR2 SYDVKM. CDR3 length: 11 residues.

The chain has TRBV7-8 and TRBJ2-2; 8 nucleotides line up with TRBD1. Germline V lookup: CDR1 SGHVS, CDR2 FQNEAQ. Trimming at V came to 4 bases and at J to 6 bases, leaving 10 bases not matched to a gene. The CDR3 extends over 16 amino acids. The CDR3 loop is CASSSRMDRVAGELFF. Written as DNA, the CDR3 is TGTGCCAGCAGCTCACGGATGGACAGGGTGGCCGGGGAGCTGTTTTTT.

The chain joins TRBV30 to TRBJ2-2; 7 positions agree with TRBD2. There are 16 residues in the CDR3. Germline V gene data show CDR1 as GTSNPN and CDR2 as SVGIG (reference sequence). Trimming removed 0 bases from V and 4 bases from J; junction bases left unmatched: 8. CDR3 bases: TGTGCCTGGAGTGTACGCAAGGGGAGGGCCACCGGGGAGCTGTTTTTT. Its protein is CAWSVRKGRATGELFF.

The gene calls are TRBV9 and TRBJ2-1; 9 positions match TRBD1. From germline, CDR1 is SGDLS and CDR2 YYNGEE. The CDR3 is made up of 15 amino acids. With V trimmed by 0 bases and J by 5 bases, 3 bases remained unmatched. The CDR3 sequence is CASSVVRTGDNEQFF. CDR3 nucleotides: TGTGCCAGCAGCGTAGTCAGGACAGGGGACAATGAGCAGTTCTTC.

This clone was detected a few times. The chain is built from TRBV6-6 and TRBJ1-6; TRBD1 aligns across 8 bases. CDR3 length: 16 residues. Germline loops: CDR1 MNHNY, CDR2 SVGAGI (reference sequence). The V segment lost 7 bases and the J segment 7 bases; nucleotides outside the gene matches: 12. The CDR3 is CASTTTGGANNSPLHF. In DNA, the CDR3 is TGTGCCAGCACCACCACAGGGGGAGCCAACAATTCACCCCTCCACTTT.

CDR3 DNA sequence: TGCGCCAGCAGCCGGGGGGGACAGGGGCTCAGCACTGAAGCTTTCTTT. Translation: CASSRGGQGLSTEAFF. V is TRBV4-1 and J is TRBJ1-1, with TRBD1 matching over 10 bases. V trimming: 4 bases; J trimming: 4 bases; junction bases outside the gene matches: 9. The CDR3 runs to 16 residues. Germline V gene sequence: CDR1 MGHRA, CDR2 YSYEKL.

The rearrangement uses TRBV7-9 and TRBJ2-2; weak D call: TRBD1 (6 bases). V lost 4 bases, J lost 2 bases, and 8 bases lay in between. The CDR3 has 14 amino acids. Per the germline V gene, CDR1 is SEHNR and CDR2 is FQNEAQ (reference sequence). For the CDR3, the DNA is TGTGCCAGCAGCTGGGACACTAACACCGGGGAGCTGTTTTTT. This gives the protein CASSWDTNTGELFF.